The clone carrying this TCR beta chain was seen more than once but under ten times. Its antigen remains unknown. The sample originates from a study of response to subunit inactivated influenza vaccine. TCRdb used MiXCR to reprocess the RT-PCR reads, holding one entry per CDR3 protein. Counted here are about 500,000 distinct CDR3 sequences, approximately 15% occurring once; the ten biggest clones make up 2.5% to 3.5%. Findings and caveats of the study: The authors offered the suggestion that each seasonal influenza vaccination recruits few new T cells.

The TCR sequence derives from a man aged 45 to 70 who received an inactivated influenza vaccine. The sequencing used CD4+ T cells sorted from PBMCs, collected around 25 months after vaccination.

CDR3 sequence: CASSFYQGDNEQFF. Here the CDR3 DNA reads TGCGCCAGCAGCTTTTATCAGGGAGACAATGAGCAGTTCTTC. J is TRBJ2-1 and V is TRBV5-1; D may be TRBD1 or TRBD2 (5 bases each). Germline CDR1 is SGHRS and CDR2 is YFSETQ. The CDR3 totals 14 residues. With 2 bases removed from V and 5 bases from J, the gap between germline ends came to 11 bases.